A selection of T cell receptor beta chains follows, all from one sample in a study of blood T cell repertoires in COVID-19. The table came from immunoSEQ multiplex PCR; TCRdb's copy has only in-frame clones and leaves some out. The sample has 430,000 or so clones, more than 75% seen once; the top ten hold over 1.5%. Sequencing input: PBMCs or T cells enriched from blood (not recorded which). The receptors were gathered from a middle-aged woman who had recovered from COVID-19. Both conserved end residues are part of each CDR3. The order of the fields is V gene, D gene, clone size, J gene, CDR3 protein, CDR3 DNA. The D gene is left open where the match is weak. Not every row has a clone size; where given, it reads once, few, many or a size class.

TRBV10-2	TRBD2	.	TRBJ2-5	CASRGTSGAQETQYF	TGCGCCAGCAGGGGGACTAGCGGGGCTCAAGAGACCCAGTACTTC
TRBV4-3	.	.	TRBJ2-2	CASSQEVVVGINTGELFF	TGCGCCAGCAGCCAAGAGGTAGTGGTGGGCATAAACACCGGGGAGCTGTTTTTT
TRBV19	.	.	TRBJ1-2	CASSIYEMGGYTF	TGTGCCAGTAGTATTTACGAGATGGGGGGATACACCTTC
TRBV30	.	once	TRBJ1-3	CAGDTGNTIYF	TGTGCCGGGGACACTGGAAACACCATATATTTT
TRBV19	TRBD1	.	TRBJ1-2	CASSRGTVPGEYGYTF	TGTGCCAGTAGTAGAGGGACAGTCCCTGGGGAGTATGGCTACACCTTC
TRBV7-2	.	.	TRBJ1-2	CASSLQGAMSYGYTF	TGTGCCAGCAGCTTGCAAGGGGCGATGAGTTATGGCTACACCTTC
TRBV19	TRBD2	.	TRBJ2-5	CASRVQDGTKETQYF	TGTGCCAGTAGAGTACAGGATGGGACTAAAGAGACCCAGTACTTC
TRBV24-1	TRBD1	.	TRBJ1-1	CATRTGLNTEAFF	TGTGCCACTAGGACAGGACTGAACACTGAAGCTTTCTTT
TRBV29-1	.	few	TRBJ1-4	CSVLLEPGAGEKLFF	TGCAGCGTTCTTCTGGAGCCTGGGGCGGGGGAAAAACTGTTTTTT
TRBV14	.	.	TRBJ2-7	CASSLLTSSYEQYF	TGTGCCAGCAGCCTATTGACATCATCCTACGAGCAGTACTTC
TRBV6-2/TRBV6-3	.	few	TRBJ1-1	CASSYSADMNTEAFF	TGTGCCAGCAGTTACTCGGCAGATATGAACACTGAAGCTTTCTTT
TRBV3-1/TRBV3-2	TRBD1	.	TRBJ1-2	CASSYGQGRDGYTF	TGTGCCAGCAGCTACGGACAGGGGAGAGATGGCTACACCTTC
TRBV10-1	.	.	TRBJ1-1	CASSLGQMNTEAFF	TGCGCCAGCAGCCTAGGACAAATGAACACTGAAGCTTTCTTT
TRBV29-1	TRBD2	.	TRBJ2-2	CSVEWEGYTGELFF	TGCAGCGTTGAGTGGGAGGGCTACACCGGGGAGCTGTTTTTT
TRBV24-1	.	.	TRBJ2-1	CATSDLNSTYNEQFF	TGTGCCACCAGTGATTTGAACAGTACCTACAATGAGCAGTTCTTC
TRBV7-2	TRBD2	few	TRBJ2-1	CASSLVGTSGYNEQFF	TGTGCCAGCAGCTTAGTCGGGACTAGCGGCTACAATGAGCAGTTCTTC
TRBV5-1	.	.	TRBJ1-2	CASSLASWGEGGYTF	TGCGCCAGCAGCTTGGCCTCCTGGGGAGAGGGAGGCTACACCTTC
TRBV11-3	TRBD1	.	TRBJ2-1	CASSPGTGYSPFF	TGTGCCAGCAGCCCTGGGACAGGCTATAGTCCGTTCTTC
TRBV20-1	TRBD2	.	TRBJ2-7	CSASGTSGAYEQYF	TGCAGTGCTAGTGGGACTAGCGGGGCCTACGAGCAGTACTTC
TRBV11-3	.	.	TRBJ1-1	CASSFQGISSEAFF	TGTGCCAGCAGCTTTCAGGGGATATCTTCTGAAGCTTTCTTT
TRBV7-9	.	.	TRBJ1-1	CASSWAGMNTEAFF	TGTGCCAGCAGCTGGGCCGGAATGAACACTGAAGCTTTCTTT
TRBV9	TRBD2	.	TRBJ2-3	CASSTSGASTDTQYF	TGTGCCAGCAGTACTAGCGGAGCTAGCACAGATACGCAGTATTTT
TRBV5-1	.	few	TRBJ2-5	CASSLYTGKGETQYF	TGCGCCAGCAGCTTATACACAGGGAAGGGGGAGACCCAGTACTTC
TRBV7-8	.	once	TRBJ1-1	CASSGTSPEAFF	TGTGCCAGCAGCGGGACAAGTCCTGAAGCTTTCTTT
TRBV4-2	.	.	TRBJ1-1	CASSQETGRLNTEAFF	TGTGCCAGCAGCCAAGAAACAGGACGGCTGAACACTGAAGCTTTCTTT
TRBV24-1	TRBD1	.	TRBJ1-2	CATSDATGTYGYTF	TGTGCCACCAGTGATGCGACAGGGACTTATGGCTACACCTTC
TRBV5-5	.	.	TRBJ1-1	CASSLGLASTEAFF	TGTGCCAGCAGCTTGGGTCTGGCTTCAACTGAAGCTTTCTTT
TRBV6-4	TRBD2	once	TRBJ2-2	CASRLALNTGELFF	TGTGCCAGCCGACTAGCGCTGAACACCGGGGAGCTGTTTTTT
TRBV11-2	.	.	TRBJ2-6	CASSLVSGTGANVLTF	TGTGCCAGCAGCTTAGTATCAGGCACTGGGGCCAACGTCCTGACTTTC
TRBV7-9	TRBD1	.	TRBJ1-2	CASSLSGTGGLYGYTF	TGTGCCAGCAGCTTAAGCGGGACAGGGGGCCTCTATGGCTACACCTTC
TRBV11-2	TRBD2	.	TRBJ2-5	CASSIGGTSGLETQYF	TGTGCCAGCAGCATCGGTGGGACTAGCGGGTTAGAGACCCAGTACTTC
TRBV5-5	.	.	TRBJ2-3	CASSLGGRGEVDTQYF	TGTGCCAGCAGCTTGGGAGGACGGGGTGAAGTAGATACGCAGTATTTT
TRBV4-1	.	once	TRBJ2-7	CASRPDPGGDEQYF	TGCGCCAGCAGACCCGACCCTGGAGGGGACGAGCAGTACTTC
TRBV7-8	.	.	TRBJ1-2	CASSAIGAGGYTF	TGTGCCAGCAGCGCCATTGGGGCGGGGGGCTACACCTTC
TRBV27	TRBD2	.	TRBJ2-2	CASSTGTSGRNTGELFF	TGTGCCAGCAGTACCGGGACTAGCGGAAGGAACACCGGGGAGCTGTTTTTT
TRBV5-4	.	.	TRBJ1-1	CASSPRGGATEAFF	TGTGCCAGCAGCCCCCGGGGAGGGGCCACTGAAGCTTTCTTT
TRBV4-1	TRBD1	.	TRBJ2-5	CASSQATLRWTGTQETQYF	TGCGCCAGCAGCCAAGCTACACTTCGATGGACAGGGACTCAAGAGACCCAGTACTTC
TRBV24-1	TRBD1	.	TRBJ2-3	CATSDPIRDRANLIGTDTQYF	TGTGCCACCAGTGACCCCATCCGGGACAGGGCAAATTTAATAGGTACAGATACGCAGTATTTT
TRBV6-5	TRBD1	.	TRBJ1-5	CASSQGQVQPQHF	TGTGCCAGCAGCCAAGGACAGGTCCAGCCCCAGCATTTT
TRBV18	.	.	TRBJ1-2	CASSRDPAGRGYTF	TGTGCCAGCTCACGTGATCCGGCAGGCCGTGGCTACACCTTC
TRBV18	TRBD2	.	TRBJ2-1	CASSPRRLAINEQFF	TGTGCCAGCTCACCACGCAGACTAGCGATCAATGAGCAGTTCTTC
TRBV11-3	.	.	TRBJ1-4	CASSMTENEKLFF	TGTGCCAGCAGCATGACAGAAAATGAAAAACTGTTTTTT